This TCR beta chain was captured by sequencing in a study of CD8 T cells in ankylosing spondylitis (dated 2017 in TCRdb). Notes on the research overall: To find TCR variants linked to disease, the study profiled T cell receptor beta repertoires in ankylosing spondylitis patients and healthy donors. The full study cohort comprised 25 ankylosing spondylitis patients and 110 or so healthy donors. Samples of peripheral blood were taken, and for ankylosing spondylitis patients, synovial fluid was collected as well.

The full study reports these points: A TCR beta motif made up of several highly homologous amino acid variants appeared to be characteristic of blood from ankylosing spondylitis patients. The disease-linked clones were reported as significantly enriched in matched synovial fluid samples from ankylosing spondylitis patients. Some of the motif variants had been reported before in the synovial fluid and blood of reactive arthritis patients, a finding that suggests common disease-initiation mechanisms. The disease-linked clones showed a CD8+ phenotype and occurred at relatively low frequencies in peripheral blood.

The sequencer was an Illumina HiSeq 2500. TCR beta libraries were prepared by quantitative 5'-RACE with molecular barcodes. Under the source paper's analysis protocol: Disease-linked TCR variants were identified with a new computational method built on a probabilistic model of VDJ rearrangement. Using fastp at Q25 and MiXCR, TCRdb reprocessed the public reads and kept productive beta chains. Merged by CDR3 protein, the rows form single entries marked with the most common genes and DNA. TCRdb, rather than the study authors, made the V and J calls. The sample data list around 220,000 distinct CDR3 sequences, and about 17% of these were observed just once. Together, the top ten hold about 42% of the sample. From its cysteine to its phenylalanine, the CDR3 spans 18 amino acids. Only the CDR3 region is kept as DNA, spanning 54 bases read in frame from base 1. Via the germline V gene, CDR1 is LGHNA and CDR2 YSLEER. V sheds 0 bases and J sheds 3 bases, leaving 19 bases between their ends.

This clonotype was seen a few times. Its binding antigen is unknown. No qualities accompany the bases; no much larger clone lies one base away. Sequencing used blood, either unsorted or a sorted T cell fraction (not recorded which). The rearranged segments are TRBV4-3 and TRBJ2-3; possibly the D gene is TRBD2, per 6 matching bases. This TCR was recovered from a male donor with ankylosing spondylitis. The CDR3 here reads CASSQDIVIGGGTDTQYF. Read as DNA, the sequence is TGCGCCAGCAGCCAAGATATTGTCATCGGGGGAGGTACAGATACGCAGTATTTT.